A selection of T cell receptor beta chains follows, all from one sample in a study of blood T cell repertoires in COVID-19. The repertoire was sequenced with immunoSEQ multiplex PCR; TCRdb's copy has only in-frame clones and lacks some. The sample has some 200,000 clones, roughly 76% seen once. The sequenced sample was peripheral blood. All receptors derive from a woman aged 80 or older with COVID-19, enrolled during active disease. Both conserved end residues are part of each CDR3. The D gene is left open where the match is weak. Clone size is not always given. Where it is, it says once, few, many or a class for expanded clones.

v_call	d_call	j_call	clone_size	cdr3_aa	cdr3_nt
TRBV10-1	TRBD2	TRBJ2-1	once	CASRSGTSGRNEQFF	TGCGCCAGCCGATCCGGGACTAGCGGGAGGAATGAGCAGTTCTTC
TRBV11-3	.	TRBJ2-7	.	CASSLNNGEQYF	TGTGCCAGCAGCTTAAATAACGGCGAGCAGTACTTC
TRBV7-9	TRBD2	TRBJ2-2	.	CASSPGSSGGAGELFF	TGTGCCAGCAGCCCCGGAAGTAGCGGGGGGGCCGGGGAGCTGTTTTTT
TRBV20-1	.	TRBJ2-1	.	CSAYYDNEQFF	TGCAGTGCTTACTACGACAATGAGCAGTTCTTC
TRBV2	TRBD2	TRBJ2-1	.	CASRAGLEVNEQFF	TGTGCCAGCAGAGCGGGACTAGAGGTCAATGAGCAGTTCTTC
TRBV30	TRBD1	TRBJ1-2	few	CAWSKDRGLEGYTF	TGTGCCTGGAGCAAGGACAGGGGGCTCGAGGGCTACACCTTC
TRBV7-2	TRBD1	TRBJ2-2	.	CASSSEVAGGRTGELFF	TGTGCCAGCAGCTCCGAGGTGGCAGGGGGCAGGACCGGGGAGCTGTTTTTT
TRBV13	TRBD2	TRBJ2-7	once	CASSESGLAGDEGEQYF	TGTGCCAGCAGCGAATCGGGACTAGCGGGAGACGAGGGAGAGCAGTACTTC
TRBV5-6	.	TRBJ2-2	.	CASSSEGRGDTGELFF	TGTGCCAGCAGCTCCGAGGGGCGCGGGGACACCGGGGAGCTGTTTTTT
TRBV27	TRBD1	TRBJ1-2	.	CASSLNFGGQGITGYTF	TGTGCCAGCAGTTTGAATTTTGGGGGACAGGGTATTACTGGCTACACCTTC
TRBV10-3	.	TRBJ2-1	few	CASTLDSNHNEQFF	TGTGCCTCAACACTGGACAGTAATCACAATGAGCAGTTCTTC
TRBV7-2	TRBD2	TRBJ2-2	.	CASSLVGSGSYGELFF	TGTGCCAGCAGCTTAGTAGGTAGCGGGAGCTACGGGGAGCTGTTTTTT
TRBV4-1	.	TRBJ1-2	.	CASSQAGRLANYGYTF	TGCGCCAGCAGCCAAGCGGGAAGGTTAGCTAACTATGGCTACACCTTC
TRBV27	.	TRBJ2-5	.	CASSLSYRGQETQYF	TGTGCCAGCAGTTTATCATACCGGGGACAAGAGACCCAGTACTTC
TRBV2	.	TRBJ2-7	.	CASSEGQPDTYEQYF	TGTGCCAGCAGTGAAGGACAGCCTGATACCTACGAGCAGTACTTC
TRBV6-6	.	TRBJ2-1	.	CASSYLAEGPEQFF	TGTGCCAGCAGTTACTTAGCGGAGGGGCCTGAGCAGTTCTTC
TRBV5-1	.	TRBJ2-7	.	CASSPREEKGEQYF	TGCGCCAGCAGCCCGAGGGAAGAAAAGGGCGAGCAGTACTTC
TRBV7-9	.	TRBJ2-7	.	CASQGKWEAQNEQYF	TGTGCCTCTCAAGGGAAGTGGGAGGCGCAAAACGAGCAGTACTTC
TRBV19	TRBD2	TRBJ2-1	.	CASSPLAGDWNEQFF	TGTGCCAGTAGCCCACTAGCGGGAGATTGGAATGAGCAGTTCTTC
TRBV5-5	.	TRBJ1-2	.	CASSSRGIAVDNYGYTF	TGTGCCAGCAGCTCCAGGGGAATTGCGGTCGATAATTATGGCTACACCTTC
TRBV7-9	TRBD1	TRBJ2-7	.	CASSFGDRAQYF	TGTGCCAGCAGCTTCGGCGACAGGGCGCAGTACTTC
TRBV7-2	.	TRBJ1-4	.	CASSLDGGAGEKLFF	TGTGCCAGCAGCTTAGATGGCGGGGCTGGGGAAAAACTGTTTTTT
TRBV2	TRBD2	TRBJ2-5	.	CASSEVAGGPETQYF	TGTGCCAGCAGTGAAGTAGCGGGTGGGCCGGAGACCCAGTACTTC
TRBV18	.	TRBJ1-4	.	CASSPDQRGNEKLFF	TGTGCCAGCTCACCAGATCAGCGGGGTAATGAAAAACTGTTTTTT
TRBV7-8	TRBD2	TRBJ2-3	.	CASSPYPLAGVGTDTQYF	TGTGCCAGCAGCCCCTACCCACTAGCGGGGGTGGGCACAGATACGCAGTATTTT
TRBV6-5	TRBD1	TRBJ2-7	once	CASSYRDRDRVVQYF	TGTGCCAGCAGTTACCGGGACAGGGATCGCGTAGTGCAGTACTTC
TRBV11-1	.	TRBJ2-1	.	CASSLSGAYNEQFF	TGTGCCAGCAGCTTATCGGGAGCCTACAATGAGCAGTTCTTC
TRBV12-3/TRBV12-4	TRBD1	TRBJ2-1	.	CASSLNRGREQFF	TGTGCCAGCAGTCTAAACAGGGGCCGTGAGCAGTTCTTC
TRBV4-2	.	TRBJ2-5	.	CASSQDSGLGTQYF	TGTGCCAGCAGCCAAGACAGCGGCCTAGGGACCCAGTACTTC
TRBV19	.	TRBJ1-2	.	CASTPDIGYGYTF	TGTGCCAGTACCCCGGACATAGGGTATGGCTACACCTTC
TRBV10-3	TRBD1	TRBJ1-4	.	CAISETGQGNEKLFF	TGTGCCATCAGTGAGACTGGACAGGGTAATGAAAAACTGTTTTTT
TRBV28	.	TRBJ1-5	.	CASTGNNQPQHF	TGTGCCAGCACGGGGAACAATCAGCCCCAGCATTTT
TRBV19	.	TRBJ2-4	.	CASSPPPVAKNIQYF	TGTGCCAGTAGTCCACCCCCGGTGGCCAAAAACATTCAGTACTTC
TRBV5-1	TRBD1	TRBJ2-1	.	CASRWGTGNNEQFF	TGCGCCAGCCGTTGGGGGACAGGGAACAATGAGCAGTTCTTC
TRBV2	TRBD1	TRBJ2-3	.	CATWDQGAGTDTQYF	TGTGCCACTTGGGACCAGGGGGCAGGCACAGATACGCAGTATTTT
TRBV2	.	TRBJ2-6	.	CASSLSYSGANVLTF	TGTGCCAGCAGCCTCTCCTACTCTGGGGCCAACGTCCTGACTTTC
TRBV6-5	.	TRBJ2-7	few	CATDPGTPPGEQYF	TGTGCCACCGACCCCGGGACTCCTCCGGGCGAGCAGTACTTC
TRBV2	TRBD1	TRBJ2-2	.	CASSVDRGYIGELFF	TGTGCCAGCAGTGTTGACAGGGGTTATATCGGGGAGCTGTTTTTT
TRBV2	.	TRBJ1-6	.	CASSPKTENSPLHF	TGTGCCAGCAGTCCCAAGACAGAGAATTCACCCCTCCACTTT
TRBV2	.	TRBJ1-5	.	CASSAQRNQPQHF	TGTGCCAGCAGTGCTCAGAGGAATCAGCCCCAGCATTTT